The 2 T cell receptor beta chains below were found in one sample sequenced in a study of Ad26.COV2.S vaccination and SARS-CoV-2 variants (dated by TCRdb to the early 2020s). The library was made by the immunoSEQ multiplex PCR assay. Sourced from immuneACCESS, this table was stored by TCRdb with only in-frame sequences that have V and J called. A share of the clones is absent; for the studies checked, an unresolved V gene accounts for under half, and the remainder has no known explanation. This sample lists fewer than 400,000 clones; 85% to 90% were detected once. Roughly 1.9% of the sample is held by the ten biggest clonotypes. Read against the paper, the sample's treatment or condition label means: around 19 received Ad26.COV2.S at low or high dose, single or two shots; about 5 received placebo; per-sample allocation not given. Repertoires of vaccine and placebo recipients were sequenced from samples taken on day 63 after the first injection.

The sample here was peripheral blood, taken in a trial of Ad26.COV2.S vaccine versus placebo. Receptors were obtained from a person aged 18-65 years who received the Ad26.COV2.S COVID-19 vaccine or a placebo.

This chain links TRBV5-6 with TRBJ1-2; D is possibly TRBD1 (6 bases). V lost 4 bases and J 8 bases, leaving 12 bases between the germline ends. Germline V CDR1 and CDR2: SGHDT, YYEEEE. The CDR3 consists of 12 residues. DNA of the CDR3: TGTGCCAGCAGCCTGACAGGTTACGGCTACACCTTC. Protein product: CASSLTGYGYTF.

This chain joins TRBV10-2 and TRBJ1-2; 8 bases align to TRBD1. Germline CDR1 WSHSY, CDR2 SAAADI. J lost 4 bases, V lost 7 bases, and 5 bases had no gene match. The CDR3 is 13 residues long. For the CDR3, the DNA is TGCGCCAGCAACCCCGACAGGGGCTATGGCTACACCTTC. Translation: CASNPDRGYGYTF.